Presented here are 26 T cell receptor beta chains from one specimen sequenced in a study of shared clonotypes between healthy human individuals. Profiled with immunoSEQ multiplex PCR; TCRdb holds only in-frame clones, not every one. Of millions of clones in the sample, roughly 94% are singletons; the top ten hold 0.9% to 1.4%. CD45RO-negative, CCR7-selected cells formed the naive CD8 fraction, which excluded terminally differentiated effector memory CD45RA+ cells. Input material: naive CD8+ T cells sorted from blood. The receptors were sampled from a man between 18 and 29 years old in good health.

In regard to this clone: In the same sample, other DNA sequences code for this CDR3. This chain joins TRBV5-6 and TRBJ1-2, with TRBD1 matching 7 bases. Germline CDR1 reads SGHDT; CDR2 reads YYEEEE. CDR3 length: 14 amino acids. V was pared by 0 bases and J by 1 base, with 0 bases of the junction left unmatched. Here the CDR3 DNA reads TGTGCCAGCAGCTTGGGACAGGGTAACTATGGCTACACCTTC. It yields the protein CASSLGQGNYGYTF.

The V gene is TRBV7-6, the J gene TRBJ1-1; possible D gene TRBD1, 6 bases. This CDR3 is built from 16 residues. Trimming shortened V by 4 bases and J by 1 base, and 16 bases separated the two germline ends. Germline V lookup: CDR1 SGHVS, CDR2 FNYEAQ. CDR3 protein: CASSSHPGEGNTEAFF. The CDR3 nucleotides read TGTGCCAGCAGCTCTCATCCAGGGGAGGGGAACACTGAAGCTTTCTTT.

The genes are TRBV4-1 and TRBJ1-6; a possible D gene is TRBD1 (6 bases). The CDR3 totals 16 residues. CDR1 and CDR2 from the germline V gene are MGHRA and YSYEKL. V was pared by 4 bases and J by 4 bases, with 14 bases between. CDR3 residues: CASSPIWDIYNSPLHF. The CDR3 DNA reads as TGCGCCAGCAGCCCGATATGGGACATTTATAATTCACCCCTCCACTTT.

The rearrangement uses TRBV27 and TRBJ2-2; 7 nucleotides match TRBD1. Germline CDR1 is MNHEY and CDR2 is SMNVEV (reference sequence). The V and J ends lost 5 bases and 5 bases, in that order; junction bases with no gene match: 8. The CDR3 contains 15 residues. CDR3 sequence: CASSAPGQTTGELFF. DNA for the CDR3: TGTGCCAGCAGTGCGCCGGGACAGACGACCGGGGAGCTGTTTTTT.

With regard to this clone: Other DNA sequences within the sample encode an identical CDR3. The chain combines TRBV6-5 with TRBJ2-5; tentatively, D is TRBD2 (6 bases). Germline lookup yields CDR1 MNHEY and CDR2 SVGAGI. Trimming shortened V by 0 bases and J by 3 bases, and 8 bases separated the two germline ends. This CDR3 has 14 amino acids. CDR3 nucleotides: TGTGCCAGCAGTTACTCGGGACTGGAAGAGACCCAGTACTTC. Amino acids: CASSYSGLEETQYF.

The V and J genes are TRBV29-1 and TRBJ1-2; possible D gene TRBD1, 5 bases. Trimming took off 6 bases at V and 3 bases at J, with 20 bases between the two ends. Germline V gene data show CDR1 as SQVTM and CDR2 as ANQGSEA. The CDR3 extends over 15 amino acids. CDR3 in amino acids: CSVDTAGGADYGYTF. CDR3 DNA: TGCAGCGTCGATACTGCAGGAGGGGCTGACTATGGCTACACCTTC.

This clone came up once. The chain links TRBV11-2 to TRBJ2-1; the D is unclear. Germline loops: CDR1 SGHAT, CDR2 FQNNGV. V lost 10 bases to trimming and J lost 6 bases, with 19 bases between them. CDR3 size: 14 residues. CDR3 loop: CATHGLGPANEQFF. The CDR3, as DNA: TGTGCCACCCATGGCTTGGGTCCAGCCAATGAGCAGTTCTTC.

CDR3 amino acids: CASSLPSGGTGIGETQYF. The CDR3 bases are TGTGCCAGCAGTTTGCCATCGGGGGGAACAGGGATAGGGGAGACCCAGTACTTC. The chain links TRBV28 to TRBJ2-5, with D tentatively TRBD2 (7 bases). CDR3 length: 18 residues. Looked up from germline, CDR1 is MDHEN and CDR2 is SYDVKM. Trimming removed 3 bases at V and 5 bases at J, with 25 bases between.

The chain is built from TRBV4-1 and TRBJ2-1; TRBD1 is a possible D gene (6 bases). Trimming removed 0 bases at V and 0 bases at J, with 9 bases between. The germline gives CDR1 MGHRA, CDR2 YSYEKL. The CDR3 contains 16 residues. The CDR3 DNA follows: TGCGCCAGCAGCCAAGATGGCAGGGGCTCCTACAATGAGCAGTTCTTC. Amino acids: CASSQDGRGSYNEQFF.

The V gene is TRBV2, the J gene TRBJ2-5; 8 nucleotides align to TRBD1. The germline gives CDR1 SNHLY, CDR2 FYNNEI. With V trimmed by 6 bases and J by 5 bases, 11 bases remained unmatched. CDR3 length: 15 amino acids. CDR3 in amino acids: CASRPPQGAGETQYF. CDR3 coding DNA: TGTGCCAGCAGGCCACCCCAGGGGGCGGGGGAGACCCAGTACTTC. Combining the CDR3 with reference TRBV2 and TRBJ2-5 gives the whole variable domain EPEVTQTPSHQVTQMGQEVILRCVPISNHLYFYWYRQILGQKVEFLVSFYNNEISEKSEIFDDQFSVERPDGSNFTLKIRSTKLEDSAMYFCASRPPQGAGETQYFGPGTRLLVL.

The chain joins TRBV2 to TRBJ2-7; 9 bases line up with TRBD1. The CDR3 consists of 13 residues. The germline V gene has CDR1 SNHLY and CDR2 FYNNEI. J gave up 2 bases and V 8 bases, and 4 bases lay outside the gene matches. CDR3 amino acids: CASGGTGTYEQYF. CDR3 DNA: TGTGCCAGCGGCGGGACAGGGACCTACGAGCAGTACTTC. The variable domain in full, completed from reference TRBV2 and TRBJ2-7, reads EPEVTQTPSHQVTQMGQEVILRCVPISNHLYFYWYRQILGQKVEFLVSFYNNEISEKSEIFDDQFSVERPDGSNFTLKIRSTKLEDSAMYFCASGGTGTYEQYFGPGTRLTVT.

With regard to this clone: One end of the junction fails to match germline, which may point to a read error. The V gene is TRBV13, the J gene TRBJ1-2; D remains ambiguous. Germline CDR1 and CDR2: PRHDT and FYEKMQ (reference sequence). The CDR3 is 11 residues long. This CDR3 is CASSLEWVWGF. The CDR3 bases are TGTGCCAGCAGCTTAGAATGGGTTTGGGGCTTC.

The sample holds one count of this clone. CDR3: CASSSSRTKETQYF. In DNA, the CDR3 is TGTGCCAGCAGCTCCTCCCGGACTAAAGAGACCCAGTACTTC. The V and J genes are TRBV11-2 and TRBJ2-5; D is perhaps TRBD2 (6 bases). There are 14 residues in the CDR3. The ends were cut back, 4 bases at V and 3 bases at J, with 12 bases in the middle. CDR1 and CDR2 (germline): SGHAT, FQNNGV. Looking up the rest from reference TRBV11-2 and TRBJ2-5 gives the full variable domain: EAGVAQSPRYKIIEKRQSVAFWCNPISGHATLYWYQQILGQGPKLLIQFQNNGVVDDSQLPKDRFSAERLKGVDSTLKIQPAKLEDSAVYLCASSSSRTKETQYFGPGTRLLVL.

This chain uses TRBV30 with TRBJ1-1; D remains ambiguous. Trimming took off 5 bases at V and 4 bases at J, with 8 bases between the two ends. There are 11 residues in the CDR3. Germline V gene sequence: CDR1 GTSNPN, CDR2 SVGIG (reference sequence). This CDR3 reads CAWDGPTEAFF. The CDR3 DNA is TGTGCCTGGGACGGGCCCACTGAAGCTTTCTTT.

V gene TRBV5-1 combines with J gene TRBJ2-2; 12 bases match TRBD2. Germline lookup yields CDR1 SGHRS and CDR2 YFSETQ. V lost 4 bases and J lost 4; bases outside the gene matches: 8. The CDR3 length is 17 residues. CDR3 sequence (DNA): TGCGCCAGCAGCGACAGACTAGCGGGGGAGGTCACCGGGGAGCTGTTTTTT. Translated, it gives CASSDRLAGEVTGELFF.

The chain uses TRBV13 and TRBJ1-6; D call uncertain. The V end lost 2 bases, the J end lost 10 bases, and 18 bases lay between the germline ends. Germline V lookup: CDR1 PRHDT, CDR2 FYEKMQ (reference sequence). The CDR3 is 16 amino acids. This CDR3 is CASSLRNEGPLSPLHF. In DNA form, the CDR3 reads TGTGCCAGCAGCTTAAGAAACGAAGGACCTCTCTCACCCCTCCACTTT.

Here the CDR3 reads CASSTETEPNSPLHF. The CDR3, as DNA: TGTGCCAGCAGCACAGAGACCGAACCTAATTCACCCCTCCACTTT. The chain couples TRBV21-1 to TRBJ1-6. TRBV21-1 is described as a pseudogene. This CDR3 is 15 amino acids long.

Of note for this clone: The sample holds other DNA sequences that translate to the same CDR3. The chain combines TRBV27 with TRBJ2-7; 7 bases are shared with TRBD1. The CDR3 is 14 amino acids. Germline V gene lookup returns CDR1 MNHEY and CDR2 SMNVEV (reference sequence). V lost 4 bases, J lost 2 bases, and 5 bases stayed unmatched. CDR3 amino acids: CASSYRGPTYEQYF. CDR3 nucleotides: TGTGCCAGCAGTTACAGGGGCCCAACCTACGAGCAGTACTTC.

This rearrangement joins TRBV10-1 to TRBJ2-5, with D possibly being TRBD1 (5 bases). V dropped 0 bases and J dropped 9 bases, with 11 bases sitting between them. The CDR3 extends over 13 amino acids. Per germline, CDR1 WNHNN and CDR2 SYGVQD (reference sequence). The CDR3 sequence: CASSESEGVAQYF. The CDR3 nucleotides are TGCGCCAGCAGTGAGTCGGAAGGGGTGGCCCAGTACTTC.

V usage is TRBV6-6 and J usage is TRBJ2-7; 10 nucleotides agree with TRBD1. The CDR3 has 14 amino acids. The trim removed 5 bases at V and 5 bases at J, leaving 6 bases unmatched. Germline V gene sequence: CDR1 MNHNY, CDR2 SVGAGI (reference sequence). CDR3 coding DNA: TGTGCCAGCAGTCCCCGACAGGGGGCAAACGAGCAGTACTTC. It encodes CASSPRQGANEQYF.

The V gene is TRBV4-3, the J gene TRBJ2-7; D remains unclear. The CDR3 totals 15 residues. Germline CDR1 is LGHNA and CDR2 is YSLEER. V was shortened by 3 bases and J by 0 bases, with 12 bases between the two germline ends. CDR3 sequence: CASSQETFSSYEQYF. The CDR3 nucleotides read TGCGCCAGCAGCCAGGAAACATTCAGCTCCTACGAGCAGTACTTC.

This chain links TRBV30 with TRBJ2-5; 10 positions match TRBD2. CDR1 and CDR2 (germline): GTSNPN, SVGIG (reference sequence). The trim removed 4 bases at V and 2 bases at J, leaving 7 bases unmatched. The CDR3 length is 15 residues. CDR3 in DNA: TGTGCCTGGATAGCAGCGGGAGGGGGACAAGAGACCCAGTACTTC. This sequence encodes CAWIAAGGGQETQYF.

The chain combines TRBV27 with TRBJ1-4; tentatively, D is TRBD1 (6 bases). Trimming pared 6 bases from V and 3 bases from J, leaving 17 bases between. Germline V gene lookup returns CDR1 MNHEY and CDR2 SMNVEV (reference sequence). The CDR3 spans 16 residues. In DNA, the CDR3 is TGTGCCAGCAGGCCTGGGTGGGGGGCGGCTAATGAAAAACTGTTTTTT. Protein sequence: CASRPGWGAANEKLFF.

The V call is TRBV25-1, the J call TRBJ2-5, with D possibly being TRBD2 (5 bases). The CDR3 consists of 13 residues. Germline-derived CDR1 and CDR2 are MGHDK and SYGVNS. V dropped 2 bases and J dropped 3 bases, with 7 bases sitting between them. The CDR3 bases are TGTGCCAGCAGTGAACCGCGGGAAGAGACCCAGTACTTC. This encodes CASSEPREETQYF.

This clone was seen only once. This chain connects TRBV4-3 to TRBJ2-2, with TRBD2 identical over 11 bases. V was clipped by 1 base and J by 4 bases; unmatched bases: 8. The V gene's germline CDR1 is LGHNA and CDR2 YSLEER. CDR3 length: 18 residues. The CDR3: CASSQGGRGLAATGELFF. The CDR3 bases are TGCGCCAGCAGCCAAGGGGGAAGGGGACTAGCGGCCACCGGGGAGCTGTTTTTT.

The chain is built from TRBV13 and TRBJ2-1, with a weak D call TRBD1 (6 bases). The V end lost 4 bases, the J end lost 6 bases, and 13 bases lay between the germline ends. This CDR3 comprises 14 residues. Germline loops: CDR1 PRHDT, CDR2 FYEKMQ (reference sequence). The CDR3 region is CASSSTDRTNEQFF. The CDR3 coding sequence is TGTGCCAGCAGCTCTACCGACAGGACCAATGAGCAGTTCTTC. Complete variable domain (other parts from reference TRBV13 and TRBJ2-1): AAGVIQSPRHLIKEKRETATLKCYPIPRHDTVYWYQQGPGQDPQFLISFYEKMQSDKGSIPDRFSAQQFSDYHSELNMSSLELGDSALYFCASSSTDRTNEQFFGPGTRLTVL.